The table lists the clone carrying this T cell receptor (beta chain) with a count of one. The source of the sample is a study of identical twins. TCRdb reprocessed the 5' RACE reads with MiXCR, giving one entry per CDR3 protein. The sample consists of about 570,000 distinct CDR3 sequences, around 9.6% of them appearing once. In germline, CDR1 is DFQATT, CDR2 SNEGSKA (reference sequence). CDR3 size: 15 residues. V lost 3 bases and J lost 8, with 20 bases in between. These same data were also listed under a study on yellow fever vaccine responses in identical twins.

The source of this sequence is a woman aged 18-29 years in good health. The sequencing input was PBMCs. This chain connects TRBV20-1 to TRBJ2-4; possibly TRBD1 for D (7 bases). CDR3 bases: TGCAGTGCTAGTAGGGGAGGACAGGCCGGTGACATTCAGTACTTC. Translated: CSASRGGQAGDIQYF.